This T cell receptor beta chain is drawn from a study of identical twins. Notes on the study in general: Beta out-of-frame twin sharing showed a weaker excess. Model-predicted out-of-frame TCR alpha sharing fell below observed values in monozygotic twins. Cross-sectional statistics underpinned the conclusions; the same donors were not followed. Abundant cord blood beta clonotypes carried fewer insertions; memory repertoires showed none.

In the case of this clonotype: The antigen remains undetermined.

TCRdb reprocessed the 5' RACE reads with MiXCR, giving one entry per CDR3 protein. This sample has approximately 1.8 million distinct CDR3 sequences, with about 32% found just once. This clonotype originated in a newborn girl in good health. The sample comprised cord blood.

CDR3 bases: TGTGCCAGCAGGATTCGAGCGGTTTCCTACGAGCAGTACTTC. Encoded protein: CASRIRAVSYEQYF. The V gene is TRBV7-8, the J gene TRBJ2-7, with a tentative D call TRBD2 (5 bases). The CDR3 has 14 residues. Trimming took 6 bases from V and 1 from J, leaving 13 bases between them. Germline V CDR1 and CDR2: SGHVS, FQNEAQ. The full variable domain, rest sourced from reference TRBV7-8 and TRBJ2-7, is GAGVSQSPRYKVAKRGQDVALRCDPISGHVSLFWYQQALGQGPEFLTYFQNEAQLDKSGLPSDRFFAERPEGSVSTLKIQRTQQEDSAVYLCASRIRAVSYEQYFGPGTRLTVT.